The rows below give T cell receptor beta chains drawn from one sample of a study of T cell responses to AZD1222 COVID-19 vaccine. Profiling relied on immunoSEQ multiplex PCR, and the TCRdb table lists in-frame clones only, not all of them. The sample has some 120,000 clones, over 80% seen once. Sequenced here: peripheral blood, sampled on day 0 of AZD1222 vaccination. All receptors come from an adult in good health. The CDR3 runs from the conserved cysteine through the conserved F or W. The D gene is left open where the match is weak. Not all rows give a size; the values are once, few, many and, for expanded clones, a class.

TRBJ2-3,TRBD2,TRBV23-1,.,CASSQSWTSGSTDTQYF,TGCGCCAGCAGTCAATCTTGGACTAGCGGGAGCACAGATACGCAGTATTTT
TRBJ1-6,.,TRBV28,.,CASSHPLEYSYNSPLHF,TGTGCCAGCAGTCATCCCTTAGAGTACTCCTATAATTCACCCCTCCACTTT
TRBJ2-7,.,TRBV20-1,.,CSASSVDRTGEQYF,TGCAGTGCTAGTTCCGTCGACCGGACGGGGGAGCAGTACTTC
TRBJ1-6,.,TRBV28,.,CASSTQGPLSSPLHF,TGTGCCAGCAGTACTCAGGGCCCCTTGAGTTCACCCCTCCACTTT
TRBJ2-3,.,TRBV5-1,.,CASSLDRPTDTQYF,TGCGCCAGCAGCTTGGACAGGCCAACAGATACGCAGTATTTT
TRBJ2-1,TRBD1,TRBV7-9,.,CASSLRVDRGHNEQFF,TGTGCCAGCAGCTTACGCGTTGACAGGGGACACAATGAGCAGTTCTTC
TRBJ1-4,.,TRBV5-6,.,CASSLSGSFNEKLFF,TGTGCCAGCAGCTTGTCCGGAAGTTTTAATGAAAAACTGTTTTTT
TRBJ2-7,.,TRBV5-1,.,CASSLAGTEQYF,TGCGCCAGCAGCTTGGCAGGGACCGAGCAGTACTTC
TRBJ2-3,TRBD1,TRBV24-1,.,CATSGDRGEADTQYF,TGTGCCACCAGTGGCGACAGGGGTGAGGCAGATACGCAGTATTTT
TRBJ1-5,TRBD1,TRBV19,.,CASSIITGGSVQAQHF,TGTGCCAGTAGTATAATCACAGGGGGTTCGGTCCAGGCCCAGCATTTT
TRBJ2-7,.,TRBV6-5,.,CASSQGGSSYEQYF,TGTGCCAGCAGCCAGGGGGGTAGCTCCTACGAGCAGTACTTC
TRBJ1-1,.,TRBV7-8,.,CASRKNRDMNTEAFF,TGTGCCAGCAGAAAGAACAGGGATATGAACACTGAAGCTTTCTTT
TRBJ2-2,.,TRBV15,.,CATSRVRDWAGELFF,TGTGCCACCAGCAGAGTACGGGATTGGGCCGGGGAGCTGTTTTTT
TRBJ1-4,TRBD1,TRBV9,.,CASSLPYQADRGEEKLFF,TGTGCCAGCAGCCTACCGTACCAAGCCGACAGGGGCGAAGAAAAACTGTTTTTT
TRBJ1-2,.,TRBV6-5,.,CASSLGDTYGYTF,TGTGCCAGCAGTCTCGGGGACACATATGGCTACACCTTC
TRBJ2-7,.,TRBV3-1/TRBV3-2,.,CASSQTAGGAYYEQYF,TGTGCCAGCAGCCAAACTGCGGGCGGAGCTTACTACGAGCAGTACTTC
TRBJ1-2,.,TRBV19,.,CASSPLSGSNYGYTF,TGTGCCAGTAGTCCGCTTTCCGGTTCTAACTATGGCTACACCTTC
TRBJ1-4,TRBD1,TRBV20-1,.,CSASIFRGRNEKLFF,TGCAGTGCTAGTATTTTTAGGGGGCGCAATGAAAAACTGTTTTTT
TRBJ2-6,.,TRBV5-1,.,CASSVGTAGANVLTF,TGCGCCAGCAGCGTGGGGACCGCTGGGGCCAACGTCCTGACTTTC
TRBJ1-6,.,TRBV5-8,.,CASSLSDSNSPLHF,TGTGCCAGCAGCTTGTCGGATAGTAATTCACCCCTCCACTTT
TRBJ2-1,TRBD1,TRBV28,.,CASSLRPGQGTDEQFF,TGTGCCAGCAGTTTACGGCCGGGACAGGGGACGGATGAGCAGTTCTTC
TRBJ1-1,TRBD1,TRBV18,.,CASSLQGWTEAFF,TGTGCCAGCTCACTACAGGGGTGGACTGAAGCTTTCTTT
TRBJ1-2,.,TRBV27,few,CASSPYRAGPIGYTF,TGTGCCAGCAGTCCGTACAGAGCTGGCCCTATAGGCTACACCTTC
TRBJ2-7,TRBD2,TRBV7-3,once,CASSLILGRAMYEQYF,TGTGCCAGCAGTTTAATCCTCGGGAGGGCCATGTACGAGCAGTACTTC
TRBJ2-7,TRBD2,TRBV5-4,.,CASSLAGTSDRVEQYF,TGTGCCAGCAGCTTGGCGGGGACTAGCGATCGGGTCGAGCAGTACTTC
TRBJ1-4,.,TRBV30,.,CAWNRNRANEKLFF,TGTGCCTGGAACAGAAATAGGGCTAATGAAAAACTGTTTTTT
TRBJ1-2,.,TRBV18,.,CASSPVGRNYGYTF,TGTGCCAGCTCACCGGTAGGGCGTAACTATGGCTACACCTTC
TRBJ2-1,.,TRBV21-1,.,CASSSGTGPNEQFF,TGTGCCAGCAGTTCCGGGACAGGGCCCAATGAGCAGTTCTTC